One sample yielded the 10 T cell receptor beta chains listed below, sequenced in a study of graft-versus-host responses after intestinal transplantation. Some clones are missing from TCRdb's copy, which holds only in-frame ones; the method was immunoSEQ multiplex PCR. The table has approximately 9,800 clones, roughly 34% seen once. Each mixed lymphocyte reaction held approximately 200,000 CFSE-labeled responders and approximately 200,000 irradiated violet-dye-labeled stimulators. Specimen: alloreactive CD8+ T cells from a mixed lymphocyte reaction culture, collected before intestinal transplant. Documented subset: CFSE-low proliferating T cells sorted from approximately 6-day pre-transplant mixed lymphocyte reaction (GvH or HvG direction). The receptors here all came from a human patient who received an intestinal transplant.

This clone was observed a few times. The chain joins TRBV21-1 to TRBJ2-7; TRBD1 is the table's D call and was not checked against the DNA. TRBV21-1 constitutes a pseudogene. The CDR3 length is 14 residues. CDR3 bases: TGTGCCAGCAGCAATGAACAGGGGGTATACGAGCAGTACTTC. Protein product: CASSNEQGVYEQYF.

The chain is built from TRBV7-9 and TRBJ2-7; weak D call: TRBD1 (6 bases). The germline V and J ends were trimmed by 6 bases and 6 bases, with 15 bases remaining between them. The germline CDR1 and CDR2 sequences are SEHNR and FQNEAQ (reference sequence). This CDR3 comprises 13 residues. CDR3 amino acids: CASRYNRVREQYF. The CDR3 coding sequence is TGTGCCAGCAGGTACAACAGGGTCCGCGAGCAGTACTTC.

V usage is TRBV6-6 and J usage is TRBJ2-7; D uncertain. With 0 bases removed from V and 4 bases from J, the gap between germline ends came to 4 bases. The V gene's germline CDR1 is MNHNY and CDR2 SVGAGI (reference sequence). The CDR3 is made up of 12 amino acids. CDR3 in amino acids: CASSYSRYEQYF. The CDR3 bases are TGTGCCAGCAGTTACTCGCGATACGAGCAGTACTTC.

V usage is TRBV7-9 and J usage is TRBJ2-1; possibly TRBD2 for D (6 bases). This CDR3 contains 17 residues. The germline V gene encodes CDR1 SEHNR and CDR2 FQNEAQ (reference sequence). The V gene lost 5 bases and the J gene lost 2 bases, with 19 bases spanning the gap. The CDR3: CASSRPISGPAYNEQFF. The CDR3 bases are TGTGCCAGCAGCCGACCAATTAGCGGACCCGCCTACAATGAGCAGTTCTTC. The whole variable domain, remainder taken from reference TRBV7-9 and TRBJ2-1, is DTGVSQNPRHKITKRGQNVTFRCDPISEHNRLYWYRQTLGQGPEFLTYFQNEAQLEKSRLLSDRFSAERPKGSFSTLEIQRTEQGDSAMYLCASSRPISGPAYNEQFFGPGTRLTVL.

The gene calls are TRBV9 and TRBJ1-2; 9 positions match TRBD1. The CDR3 has 14 amino acids. V was clipped by 0 bases and J by 4 bases; unmatched bases: 1. The germline gives CDR1 SGDLS, CDR2 YYNGEE. CDR3 in DNA: TGTGCCAGCAGCGTAGTGACAGGGGGCTATGGCTACACCTTC. It specifies CASSVVTGGYGYTF.

The chain couples TRBV19 to TRBJ1-5, with D unresolved. This CDR3 has 15 residues. Germline loops: CDR1 LNHDA, CDR2 SQIVND (reference sequence). V was clipped by 5 bases and J by 2 bases, with 13 bases between them. CDR3 bases: TGTGCCAGTAGTGTTTGGGGAGGCGGCAATCAGCCCCAGCATTTT. This translates into CASSVWGGGNQPQHF.

This clone has a handful of counts. The chain has TRBV2 and TRBJ2-7; D unresolved. Between the trimmed V and J ends, which lost 8 bases and 3 bases, there was a span of 20 bases. In germline, CDR1 is SNHLY, CDR2 FYNNEI. This CDR3 is 15 amino acids long. The CDR3 region is CASQATAYDFYEQYF. The CDR3 coding sequence is TGTGCCAGCCAGGCGACGGCATACGATTTCTACGAGCAGTACTTC.

This clone came up a few times. The V call is TRBV29-1, the J call TRBJ1-1; D perhaps matches TRBD1 (6 bases). Deletions cut 6 bases from V and 5 bases from J, with 13 bases between. Germline CDR1 is SQVTM and CDR2 is ANQGSEA. This CDR3 has 12 amino acids. In DNA form, the CDR3 reads TGCAGCGTCACCGGGACATGGACTGAAGCTTTCTTT. This codes for CSVTGTWTEAFF. Based on the CDR3 plus reference TRBV29-1 and TRBJ1-1, the full variable domain is SAVISQKPSRDICQRGTSLTIQCQVDSQVTMMFWYRQQPGQSLTLIATANQGSEATYESGFVIDKFPISRPNLTFSTLTVSNMSPEDSSIYLCSVTGTWTEAFFGQGTRLTVV.

This clone appeared once. The chain uses TRBV18 and TRBJ2-1, with 9 nucleotides matching TRBD2. After removal of 6 bases from V and 5 bases from J, the junction contained 11 bases not matched to a gene. The CDR3 has 16 residues. CDR1 and CDR2 (germline): KGHSH, LQKENI. Here the CDR3 DNA reads TGTGCCAGCTCCCCCCTGACTAGCGGTCTGGACAATGAGCAGTTCTTC. Translating gives CASSPLTSGLDNEQFF.

The rearrangement uses TRBV4-1 and TRBJ1-4; TRBD1 matches at 7 bases. This CDR3 is 20 amino acids long. The germline CDR1 and CDR2 sequences are MGHRA and YSYEKL. J was trimmed by 0 bases and V by 4 bases; bases with no gene match: 17. This CDR3 reads CASSRSQGVPVFATNEKLFF. Written as DNA, the CDR3 is TGCGCCAGCAGCCGATCTCAGGGGGTGCCGGTTTTTGCAACTAATGAAAAACTGTTTTTT.